The source of this T cell receptor beta chain is a study of T-cell memory formation after mild COVID-19. TCRdb recomputed calls from the 5' RACE reads with MiXCR, one row per CDR3 protein. The table records around 340,000 distinct CDR3 sequences, around 21% of them present only once. What was sequenced was PBMCs or a T cell subset sorted from them (not recorded which). The sequence derives from an adult woman who had mild COVID-19 (a few samples of this study predate the infection). Cell type and time point are not known.

CDR3 nucleotides: TGTGCCAGCAGTTACCAACCCCATTCCGGGACAGGGAGAAACACCATATATTTT. It encodes CASSYQPHSGTGRNTIYF. V usage is TRBV6-5 and J usage is TRBJ1-3, with 9 bases that match TRBD1. This CDR3 has 18 residues. V lost 2 bases, J lost 5 bases, and 13 bases stayed unmatched. Germline lookup yields CDR1 MNHEY and CDR2 SVGAGI.